These 24 T cell receptor beta chains were all obtained from the same sample, sequenced in a study of shared clonotypes between healthy human individuals. Sequencing used immunoSEQ multiplex PCR; TCRdb keeps in-frame clones, though not all of them. This table holds over 1.4 million clones, around 97% found once. Sequenced material: naive CD4+ T cells sorted from blood. Subset reported: CD45RA+ positively selected. These receptor sequences come from a man aged 30 to 39 in good health.

This CDR3 is CASSLLAGAYEQYF. The CDR3 DNA is TGTGCCAGCAGCTTACTAGCGGGGGCCTACGAGCAGTACTTC. The chain has TRBV11-2 and TRBJ2-7; TRBD2 matches 10 bases. The trim removed 2 bases at V and 2 bases at J, leaving 0 bases unmatched. Germline assignment: CDR1 SGHAT and CDR2 FQNNGV. CDR3 length: 14 amino acids.

V usage is TRBV6-6 and J usage is TRBJ1-3; tentative D call: TRBD1 (6 bases). Per germline, CDR1 MNHNY and CDR2 SVGAGI (reference sequence). V shed 5 bases and J shed 0 bases, with 11 bases lying between them. This CDR3 is 15 amino acids long. Here the CDR3 reads CASSPRDISGNTIYF. The DNA of the CDR3 is TGTGCCAGCAGTCCCCGGGACATCTCTGGAAACACCATATATTTT.

The chain combines TRBV6-1 with TRBJ1-1; D may be TRBD1 (6 bases). The V end was cut by 7 bases, the J end by 1 base, with 13 bases between. The germline CDR1 and CDR2 sequences are MNHNS and SASEGT. The CDR3 extends over 14 amino acids. In nucleotides, the CDR3 is TGTGCCAGCAAACCACAGGGACGGAACACTGAAGCTTTCTTT. Translated: CASKPQGRNTEAFF.

The chain employs TRBV27 and TRBJ2-7; the D gene could be TRBD1 or TRBD2 (6 bases each). V was cut by 3 bases and J by 4 bases, with 16 bases left in between. CDR1 is MNHEY and CDR2 is SMNVEV in the germline V gene (reference sequence). The CDR3 sequence is 15 residues long. CDR3: CASSFQARGTYEQYF. In DNA, the CDR3 is TGTGCCAGCAGTTTCCAAGCTCGCGGGACATACGAGCAGTACTTC.

The chain is built from TRBV28 and TRBJ2-4; weak D call: TRBD1 (5 bases). Germline V gene lookup returns CDR1 MDHEN and CDR2 SYDVKM. Trimming pared 2 bases from V and 7 bases from J, leaving 15 bases between. This CDR3 is 15 amino acids long. Here the CDR3 reads CASSLRVGLYNIQYF. The CDR3 bases are TGTGCCAGCAGTTTAAGGGTGGGGCTTTATAACATTCAGTACTTC.

The chain recombines TRBV7-6 with TRBJ2-3; D possibly corresponds to TRBD1 (6 bases). The CDR3 consists of 16 residues. V was pared by 0 bases and J by 1 base, with 11 bases between. From germline, CDR1 is SGHVS and CDR2 FNYEAQ. The CDR3 nucleotides are TGTGCCAGCAGCTTAGCATCAGGGGCGGGCACAGATACGCAGTATTTT. The encoded protein is CASSLASGAGTDTQYF.

The chain carries TRBV27 and TRBJ2-3; D gene ambiguous. V dropped 2 bases and J dropped 2 bases, with 11 bases sitting between them. The CDR3 consists of 15 residues. The germline gives CDR1 MNHEY, CDR2 SMNVEV (reference sequence). CDR3 protein: CASSLLSLNTDTQYF. The CDR3 nucleotides are TGTGCCAGCAGTTTACTATCCTTAAACACAGATACGCAGTATTTT.

This chain joins TRBV29-1 and TRBJ2-1; D is undetermined. The CDR3 totals 11 residues. The germline gives CDR1 SQVTM, CDR2 ANQGSEA. V lost 4 bases, J lost 6 bases, and 7 bases lay in between. CDR3 nucleotide sequence: TGCAGCGTTGTGGGCCGCAATGAGCAGTTCTTC. Translating it yields CSVVGRNEQFF.

CDR3 in amino acids: CSGSSGMSSYNEQFF. The CDR3 nucleotides are TGCAGCGGGTCCAGCGGGATGAGCTCCTACAATGAGCAGTTCTTC. The rearrangement uses TRBV29-1 and TRBJ2-1, with 7 bases matching TRBD2. The CDR3 is made up of 15 amino acids. The germline gives CDR1 SQVTM, CDR2 ANQGSEA. V shed 7 bases, J shed 0 bases, and the junction held 9 bases outside the gene matches.

V and J are TRBV2 and TRBJ2-5; possibly TRBD1 or TRBD2 for D (5 bases each). CDR1 and CDR2 from the germline V gene are SNHLY and FYNNEI. The CDR3 contains 13 residues. V was shortened by 6 bases and J by 2 bases, with 10 bases between the two germline ends. The CDR3 protein is CASRRGTQETQYF. Here the CDR3 DNA reads TGTGCCAGCAGGAGGGGTACTCAAGAGACCCAGTACTTC.

V and J are TRBV9 and TRBJ2-7, with no clear D. The CDR3 extends over 13 amino acids. V lost 3 bases and J lost 4, with 11 bases in between. CDR1 is SGDLS, CDR2 YYNGEE, per germline. The CDR3 region is CASSAEGRYEQYF. CDR3 in DNA: TGTGCCAGCAGCGCCGAAGGGCGGTACGAGCAGTACTTC.

V is TRBV27 and J is TRBJ2-2; maybe TRBD2 (6 bases). V was cut by 6 bases and J by 5 bases, with 16 bases left in between. The CDR3 extends over 15 amino acids. In germline, CDR1 is MNHEY, CDR2 SMNVEV (reference sequence). In DNA, the CDR3 is TGTGCCAGCAGGACACTAGCCGGGCGGACCGGGGAGCTGTTTTTT. The encoded protein is CASRTLAGRTGELFF.

The chain uses TRBV5-1 and TRBJ1-4; D may be TRBD1 (5 bases). CDR3 length: 16 amino acids. Trimming cost V 0 bases and J 0 bases, with 9 bases left between them. The germline gives CDR1 SGHRS, CDR2 YFSETQ. CDR3 protein: CASSLGTQATNEKLFF. CDR3 DNA sequence: TGCGCCAGCAGCTTGGGGACACAAGCAACTAATGAAAAACTGTTTTTT.

The genes are TRBV5-6 and TRBJ1-2, with no clear D. CDR3 length: 15 residues. The germline V gene encodes CDR1 SGHDT and CDR2 YYEEEE. Trimming stripped 1 base from V and 4 bases from J, with 14 bases between. CDR3 sequence (DNA): TGTGCCAGCAGCTTGCTCGTCCCGCGGAGCTATGGCTACACCTTC. Its translation is CASSLLVPRSYGYTF.

This clone was seen once. This sequence joins TRBV10-3 and TRBJ2-7; TRBD2 is a possible D gene (5 bases). The germline V and J ends were trimmed by 5 bases and 3 bases, with 26 bases remaining between them. Looked up from germline, CDR1 is ENHRY and CDR2 is SYGVKD. The CDR3 is made up of 18 amino acids. CDR3 coding DNA: TGTGCCATCAGTTTCGACCGCCACCGGCGGGTTAGTGACTACGAGCAGTACTTC. This gives the protein CAISFDRHRRVSDYEQYF.

This sequence joins TRBV10-3 and TRBJ2-1; TRBD2 aligns across 13 bases. The trim removed 2 bases at V and 5 bases at J, leaving 12 bases unmatched. CDR1 is ENHRY, CDR2 SYGVKD, per germline. The CDR3 length is 19 residues. CDR3 DNA sequence: TGTGCCATCAGTGAGCCTCAGGGAGGAACTAGCGGGAGGGACAATGAGCAGTTCTTC. Its translation: CAISEPQGGTSGRDNEQFF.

The chain joins TRBV5-4 to TRBJ2-7; TRBD2 matches 8 bases. The CDR3 length is 15 residues. CDR1 and CDR2 (germline): SGHNT, YYREEE (reference sequence). V lost 3 bases, J lost 7 bases, and 12 bases stayed unmatched. CDR3 coding DNA: TGTGCCAGCAGCTCCCGGCTAGCGGGTTCGTGGGAGCAGTACTTC. Protein sequence: CASSSRLAGSWEQYF.

The rearrangement joins TRBV7-2 to TRBJ2-3; 8 positions agree with TRBD1. The CDR3 sequence is 14 residues long. The V and J ends lost 8 bases and 6 bases, in that order; junction bases with no gene match: 10. Germline CDR1 and CDR2: SGHTA and FQGNSA. CDR3 nucleotide sequence: TGTGCCAGCCCCGGGGGCAGGGGGCATGATACGCAGTATTTT. Amino acid sequence: CASPGGRGHDTQYF.

The count of this clone is one. The chain carries TRBV9 and TRBJ2-5; 13 bases align to TRBD2. V lost 3 bases, J lost 5 bases, and 7 bases stayed unmatched. CDR1 and CDR2 from the germline V gene are SGDLS and YYNGEE. The CDR3 is 16 amino acids. In DNA form, the CDR3 reads TGTGCCAGCAGCGCCCCGGGACTAGCGGGATTCGAGACCCAGTACTTC. Translation gives CASSAPGLAGFETQYF.

The chain has TRBV19 and TRBJ2-7, with D possibly TRBD2 on 5 matching bases. This CDR3 comprises 14 residues. V shed 6 bases and J shed 6 bases, with 18 bases lying between them. Germline assignment: CDR1 LNHDA and CDR2 SQIVND (reference sequence). This CDR3 reads CASSLGEPYGEQYF. The CDR3 DNA is TGTGCCAGTAGCCTCGGGGAGCCTTACGGCGAGCAGTACTTC.

This clone was recorded only once. This rearrangement joins TRBV15 to TRBJ1-5; tentatively, D is TRBD1 (5 bases). Germline values: CDR1 LNHNV, CDR2 YYDKDF (reference sequence). The CDR3 runs 12 residues. Trimming took 5 bases from V and 9 from J, leaving 11 bases between them. CDR3 in DNA: TGTGCCACCAGCCGCCATGGGGGGCCCCAGCATTTT. This translates into CATSRHGGPQHF.

The rearrangement uses TRBV2 and TRBJ1-2, with D uncertain. V was shortened by 10 bases and J by 2 bases, with 23 bases between the two germline ends. Germline CDR1 and CDR2: SNHLY and FYNNEI. The CDR3 is 16 amino acids. The CDR3 here is CATTRGVSPLNYGYTF. In DNA form, the CDR3 reads TGTGCCACTACCCGGGGAGTGTCCCCATTAAACTATGGCTACACCTTC.

The gene calls are TRBV7-2 and TRBJ2-5, with D perhaps TRBD1 (5 bases). The CDR3 extends over 15 amino acids. Germline-derived CDR1 and CDR2 are SGHTA and FQGNSA. V lost 0 bases and J lost 1, with 9 bases in between. The CDR3 region has the DNA TGTGCCAGCAGCTTAGCGTGGCAGGGCCAAGAGACCCAGTACTTC. It specifies CASSLAWQGQETQYF.

The J gene is TRBJ2-1, the V gene TRBV2, with no clear D. CDR1 and CDR2 from the germline V gene are SNHLY and FYNNEI. The CDR3 length is 13 residues. V dropped 4 bases and J dropped 6 bases, with 10 bases sitting between them. As DNA, the CDR3 is TGTGCCAGCAGTGTTGAAGTTGGCAATGAGCAGTTCTTC. Translated: CASSVEVGNEQFF.